One T cell receptor (beta chain) is described in this entry. As originally analysed: Amplification of reference gene primers was used by the study to estimate nucleated cell counts. The assay was immunoSEQ multiplex PCR, and TCRdb's table has in-frame clones only and misses some. From that table come the V and J calls and clone size; the DNA was used to work out D and trimming. There are around 59,000 clones in the sample; about 78% occur only once, and roughly 12% lies in the top ten. The ends were cut back, 4 bases at V and 1 base at J, with 7 bases in the middle. Germline lookup yields CDR1 SGHAT and CDR2 FQNNGV. This CDR3 has 13 amino acids. The entry originates in a study of blood T cell repertoires in COVID-19. Across the whole study: Whether acute or convalescent, the COVID-19 samples came from the United States, Italy and Spain. PBMCs, B-cell-depleted T cells, or T cells were the source of the cDNA or gDNA that made up the material.

The source material was peripheral blood. The genes are TRBV11-2 and TRBJ1-1, with unresolved D. The TCR was taken from an elderly man with acute or convalescent COVID-19. For the CDR3, the DNA is TGTGCCAGCAGCTCAACACGGAACACTGAAGCTTTCTTT. The encoded protein is CASSSTRNTEAFF.